Below are 10 T cell receptor beta chains sequenced from a single sample in a study of blood T cells in healthy people across ages. With a J-beta primer mix and a sample-barcoded 5' primer, a second PCR ran about 6 to 11 cycles. MiXCR, applied by TCRdb to the 5' RACE reads, yields one record per CDR3 protein. The table includes roughly 1,500,000 distinct CDR3 sequences, around 39% detected once. The sequenced material came from blood. These receptor sequences come from a woman aged 18-29 years in good health.

The V call is TRBV29-1, the J call TRBJ1-1; D call uncertain. Trimming removed 5 bases from V and 5 bases from J, with 15 bases in between. Germline values: CDR1 SQVTM, CDR2 ANQGSEA. The CDR3 spans 13 residues. The CDR3 sequence: CSVRQGVETEAFF. CDR3 DNA: TGCAGCGTTAGACAAGGCGTGGAGACTGAAGCTTTCTTT.

The V gene is TRBV6-2 or TRBV6-3, the J gene TRBJ1-5, with 11 bases aligning to TRBD1. The CDR3 consists of 13 residues. V lost 8 bases, J lost 7 bases, and 4 bases stayed unmatched. Germline V gene data show CDR1 as MNHEY and CDR2 as SVGEGT. CDR3: CASGQGAGQPQHF. CDR3 DNA sequence: TGTGCCAGCGGACAGGGGGCGGGCCAGCCCCAGCATTTT.

This clonotype has a count of ten or more. The rearrangement joins TRBV7-2 to TRBJ2-3; D might be TRBD1 (5 bases). The CDR3 loop spans 14 amino acids. Between the trimmed V and J ends, which lost 5 bases and 2 bases, there was a span of 11 bases. Germline values: CDR1 SGHTA, CDR2 FQGNSA. This chain's CDR3 is CASSPQGFTDTQYF. The CDR3 DNA reads TGTGCCAGCAGCCCTCAGGGTTTCACAGATACGCAGTATTTT. Full variable domain (rest looked up from reference TRBV7-2 and TRBJ2-3): GAGVSQSPSNKVTEKGKDVELRCDPISGHTALYWYRQSLGQGLEFLIYFQGNSAPDKSGLPSDRFSAERTGGSVSTLTIQRTQQEDSAVYLCASSPQGFTDTQYFGPGTRLTVL.

The rearrangement joins TRBV12-3 or TRBV12-4 to TRBJ2-1, with 9 bases identical to TRBD2. The CDR3 spans 17 residues. After removal of 5 bases from V and 4 bases from J, the junction contained 12 bases not matched to a gene. The CDR3 DNA follows: TGTGCCAGCAGTATCAAGCGGGAGGTCCGGTTGTACAATGAGCAGTTCTTC. This encodes CASSIKREVRLYNEQFF.

This clonotype was picked up a small number of times. V and J are TRBV5-1 and TRBJ2-1, with a weak D call TRBD2 (7 bases). Trimming removed 3 bases from V and 6 bases from J, with 19 bases in between. Per germline, CDR1 SGHRS and CDR2 YFSETQ. The CDR3 consists of 16 residues. CDR3 nucleotide sequence: TGCGCCAGCAGCTCCCAAAGGGGGAGGGCCGGCAATGAGCAGTTCTTC. This translates into CASSSQRGRAGNEQFF.

This rearrangement joins TRBV10-3 to TRBJ1-5, with unresolved D. The V and J ends lost 8 bases and 4 bases respectively, with 18 bases between them. Germline V gene lookup returns CDR1 ENHRY and CDR2 SYGVKD. The CDR3 is 15 residues long. CDR3 DNA sequence: TGTGCCATCTCGCCGGGAGCCGAGTCGAATCAGCCCCAGCATTTT. Encoded protein: CAISPGAESNQPQHF.

CDR3 sequence: CASSYGQDRTDTQYF. CDR3 in DNA: TGCGCCAGCAGCTACGGACAGGACCGCACAGATACGCAGTATTTT. The chain links TRBV5-1 to TRBJ2-3; 7 nucleotides match TRBD1. Unmatched junction bases numbered 5, after V lost 3 bases and J lost 1 base. This CDR3 is 15 amino acids long. Germline CDR1 SGHRS, CDR2 YFSETQ.

This chain joins TRBV5-1 and TRBJ2-3; 9 bases fit TRBD2. CDR1 and CDR2 (germline): SGHRS, YFSETQ. The CDR3 is made up of 17 amino acids. Losses at the gene ends were 5 bases for V and 2 bases for J; bases not matched to a gene: 12. CDR3 sequence (DNA): TGCGCCAGCAGTTTGTCGGTGACTAGCGGTAACACAGATACGCAGTATTTT. Translation gives CASSLSVTSGNTDTQYF.

This clonotype has a count of ten or more. J is TRBJ2-7 and V is TRBV3-1; 7 bases are a match to TRBD1. Germline CDR1 and CDR2: LGHDT and YNNKEL (reference sequence). J lost 5 bases, V lost 4 bases, and 5 bases had no gene match. The CDR3 runs to 13 residues. CDR3 loop: CASSLTGANEQYF. The CDR3 nucleotides read TGTGCCAGCAGCCTTACAGGGGCGAACGAGCAGTACTTC.

The chain recombines TRBV5-5 with TRBJ1-1, with 9 bases aligning to TRBD1. The germline V gene encodes CDR1 SGHKS and CDR2 YYEKEE (reference sequence). This CDR3 has 16 residues. The V and J ends lost 0 bases and 2 bases, in that order; junction bases with no gene match: 5. The CDR3 protein is CASSLGGTGPNTEAFF. CDR3 sequence (DNA): TGTGCCAGCAGCTTGGGGGGGACAGGGCCAAACACTGAAGCTTTCTTT.